This T cell receptor beta chain was found in a study of blood T cell repertoires in COVID-19 (dated by TCRdb to 2019 to 2021). Broadly, across the study: Samples from collaborators originated in the United States, Italy and Spain and spanned both the acute and convalescent phases of COVID-19. The prospective study material was composed of cDNA or gDNA derived from T cells, B-cell-depleted T cells, or PBMCs. Deeply sampled blood TCRbeta repertoires from subjects exposed to, actively infected with, or recovered from COVID-19 were included in the dataset. The repertoires were released in a freely available public database intended as a resource for research on the immune response to SARS-CoV-2. The samples were drawn from the first 160 participants of the ongoing ImmuneRACE study and from 950 to 1,500 subjects provided by 6 global collaborators. A de-identified subject ID, COVID-19 status, age in years and sex were almost always included in the sample metadata. Where available, HLA class I and class II types were obtained from metadata supplied by the sample provider rather than from assay-based typing. The full study reports these points: How much clinical and demographic metadata was included differed by source and by participant, and the metadata was provided uncurated.

Whole blood was collected in K2EDTA tubes by collaborating institutions according to the institutions' own protocols. For TCRbeta analysis, collaborators shipped samples in one of three forms: frozen whole blood, isolated PBMCs, or DNA extracted from either of those sample types. TCRbeta CDR3 regions were amplified from genomic DNA using the immunoSEQ Assay, a bias-controlled multiplex PCR. For the original study's pipeline: The number of nucleated cells in each sample was estimated by amplification of reference gene primers within the assay. Sequence reads were collapsed and filtered to measure the absolute abundance of every unique TCRbeta CDR3 rearrangement. For each sample, productive Simpson clonality was calculated as the square root of Simpson's diversity index across productive rearrangements. The table was pulled from immuneACCESS by TCRdb, which kept in-frame rearrangements only. Such tables lose some clones; where checked, under half of the loss comes from unresolved V genes, and the rest has no known cause. V and J calls and clone size come straight from that table; D and trimming were deduced from the DNA. This sample comprises roughly 250,000 clones, 82% of them detected only once. The ten largest make up around 12% of the sample.

As encoded in the germline V gene, CDR1 is MDHEN while CDR2 is SYDVKM. The CDR3 covers 13 residues, taking in both the cysteine and the phenylalanine. Of all the DNA, just the CDR3 is kept, 39 bases in frame from base 1. The germline ends are 14 bases apart after V is trimmed by 6 bases and J by 6 bases. A remark on this clone: Its target antigen remains unknown. Base qualities are not provided; no much larger clone lies one nucleotide away.

This receptor was taken from a woman aged 55-69 years with active or convalescent COVID-19. Sequencing was carried out using peripheral blood. The chain couples TRBV28 to TRBJ1-1; D gene: possibly TRBD1, on 5 matching bases. The CDR3 protein sequence reads: CASSLGTEAEAFF. Read as DNA, the sequence is TGTGCCAGCAGCCTCGGGACTGAGGCTGAAGCTTTCTTT.